The 11 T cell receptor beta chains in this list originate from one sample, sequenced in a study of beta chain features in type 1 diabetes. Study-level points and caveats: Moderately but significantly shorter TCRB CDR3s were found in Type 1 diabetes patients in all four CD4+ subsets.

Expressed TCRB transcripts were sequenced after all isolated RNA was converted to cDNA. Assay: immunoSEQ multiplex PCR; the TCRdb copy retains only in-frame clones and omits some. The sample lists 680,000 or so clones, 13% seen once, with about 0.02% in the top ten. No cognate antigen is known for these TCRs. Source material: naive CD4+ T cells from blood. These receptors were obtained from a man younger than 30 with type 1 diabetes.

The CDR3 sequence is CASSTNYFQETQYF. CDR3 coding DNA: TGTGCCAGCAGCACCAACTACTTCCAAGAGACCCAGTACTTC. J is TRBJ2-5 and V is TRBV7-2; no reliable D call. The CDR3 is made up of 14 amino acids. CDR1 SGHTA and CDR2 FQGNSA come from the germline V gene. Trimming removed 5 bases at V and 1 base at J, with 11 bases between.

Turning to this clone: The same CDR3 is also encoded by other DNA sequences in this sample. The V gene is TRBV5-1, the J gene TRBJ2-7; 8 bases line up with TRBD1. Germline V CDR1 and CDR2: SGHRS, YFSETQ. The CDR3 covers 14 residues. Trimming removed 0 bases from V and 5 bases from J; junction bases left unmatched: 4. The CDR3 nucleotides are TGCGCCAGCAGCTTGGGACAGGGGATAGACGAGCAGTACTTC. It is translated as CASSLGQGIDEQYF. Full variable domain (missing parts from reference TRBV5-1 and TRBJ2-7): KAGVTQTPRYLIKTRGQQVTLSCSPISGHRSVSWYQQTPGQGLQFLFEYFSETQRNKGNFPGRFSGRQFSNSRSEMNVSTLELGDSALYLCASSLGQGIDEQYFGPGTRLTVT.

The rearrangement uses TRBV7-2 and TRBJ1-1; D is undetermined. The length of the CDR3 is 13 residues. The V gene's germline CDR1 is SGHTA and CDR2 FQGNSA. V was clipped by 5 bases and J by 5 bases, with 12 bases between them. DNA for the CDR3: TGTGCCAGCAGCCCCCGGCTGGGGACTGAAGCTTTCTTT. As protein: CASSPRLGTEAFF. Drawing the rest from reference TRBV7-2 and TRBJ1-1, the complete variable domain is GAGVSQSPSNKVTEKGKDVELRCDPISGHTALYWYRQSLGQGLEFLIYFQGNSAPDKSGLPSDRFSAERTGGSVSTLTIQRTQQEDSAVYLCASSPRLGTEAFFGQGTRLTVV.

This clone was found a few times. The chain links TRBV5-1 to TRBJ2-1; tentative D call: TRBD2 (5 bases). The CDR3 runs to 16 residues. Germline V gene data show CDR1 as SGHRS and CDR2 as YFSETQ. Trimming stripped 1 base from V and 2 bases from J, with 13 bases between. The CDR3 region is CASSLSGDSPYNEQFF. The CDR3 DNA reads as TGCGCCAGCAGCTTGTCCGGGGATTCACCCTACAATGAGCAGTTCTTC.

This clone was observed a few times. The chain combines TRBV10-2 with TRBJ2-7; D may correspond to TRBD1 or TRBD2 (5 bases each). The CDR3 runs to 14 residues. Germline-derived CDR1 and CDR2 are WSHSY and SAAADI. The ends were cut back, 10 bases at V and 0 bases at J, with 16 bases in the middle. CDR3 loop: CATSGTASSYEQYF. Here the CDR3 DNA reads TGCGCCACCTCCGGGACGGCGAGCTCCTACGAGCAGTACTTC.

V and J are TRBV4-1 and TRBJ2-4; 9 positions match TRBD1. The CDR3 consists of 16 residues. Germline CDR1 MGHRA, CDR2 YSYEKL. The V and J ends lost 1 base and 7 bases, in that order; junction bases with no gene match: 8. As DNA, the CDR3 is TGCGCCAGCAGCCAAGCCCGGGACAGGGTTACGAACATTCAGTACTTC. Amino acids: CASSQARDRVTNIQYF.

J is TRBJ2-3 and V is TRBV28; possibly TRBD2 for D (5 bases). Germline V lookup: CDR1 MDHEN, CDR2 SYDVKM. The CDR3 is 16 amino acids. V lost 3 bases and J lost 0, with 13 bases in between. CDR3 residues: CASSFPKRLSTDTQYF. CDR3 in DNA: TGTGCCAGCAGTTTCCCTAAGCGGCTCAGCACAGATACGCAGTATTTT. Full variable domain (missing parts from reference TRBV28 and TRBJ2-3): DVKVTQSSRYLVKRTGEKVFLECVQDMDHENMFWYRQDPGLGLRLIYFSYDVKMKEKGDIPEGYSVSREKKERFSLILESASTNQTSMYLCASSFPKRLSTDTQYFGPGTRLTVL.

This chain's CDR3 is CASSLARGAGNTIYF. The CDR3 coding sequence is TGTGCCAGCAGCTTAGCCCGAGGGGCTGGAAACACCATATATTTT. This chain joins TRBV7-8 and TRBJ1-3; possible D gene TRBD1, 5 bases. Germline assignment: CDR1 SGHVS and CDR2 FQNEAQ. CDR3 length: 15 amino acids. The V gene lost 0 bases and the J gene lost 2 bases, with 8 bases spanning the gap.

The chain has TRBV27 and TRBJ1-1; 8 bases agree with TRBD1. Germline V lookup: CDR1 MNHEY, CDR2 SMNVEV (reference sequence). V shed 4 bases and J 3 bases; nucleotides not matched to a gene: 4. CDR3 length: 14 residues. CDR3 residues: CASSYRGWYTEAFF. CDR3 coding DNA: TGTGCCAGCAGTTACAGGGGGTGGTACACTGAAGCTTTCTTT.

In nucleotides, the CDR3 is TGTGCCAGTTCTCGGGACAGGGGATCCTACGAGCAGTACTTC. It codes for CASSRDRGSYEQYF. The chain joins TRBV7-9 to TRBJ2-7, with 10 bases lining up with TRBD1. This CDR3 has 14 residues. V lost 9 bases, J lost 1 base, and 6 bases stayed unmatched. Germline V gene sequence: CDR1 SEHNR, CDR2 FQNEAQ (reference sequence).

The chain links TRBV30 to TRBJ1-6; D perhaps matches TRBD1 (5 bases). CDR1 and CDR2 (germline): GTSNPN, SVGIG (reference sequence). V was shortened by 7 bases and J by 10 bases, with 17 bases between the two germline ends. This CDR3 has 13 residues. In nucleotides, the CDR3 is TGTGCCTTCCACGGGGGAGTTGAATCACCCCTCCACTTT. Translation: CAFHGGVESPLHF.